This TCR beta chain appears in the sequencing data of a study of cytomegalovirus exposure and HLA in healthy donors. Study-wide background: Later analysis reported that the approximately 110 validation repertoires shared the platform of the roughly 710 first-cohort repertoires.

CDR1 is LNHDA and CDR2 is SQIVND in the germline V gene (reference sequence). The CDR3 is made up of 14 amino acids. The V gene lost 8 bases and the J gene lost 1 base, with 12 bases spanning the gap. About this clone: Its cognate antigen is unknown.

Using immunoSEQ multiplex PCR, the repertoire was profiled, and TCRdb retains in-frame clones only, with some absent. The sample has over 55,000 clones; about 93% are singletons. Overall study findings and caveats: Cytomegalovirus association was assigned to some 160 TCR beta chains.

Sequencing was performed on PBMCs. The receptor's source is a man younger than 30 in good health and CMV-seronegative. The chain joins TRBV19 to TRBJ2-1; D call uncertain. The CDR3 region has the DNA TGTGCCAGTGGCCTGGGCAGTTCCTACAATGAGCAGTTCTTC. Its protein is CASGLGSSYNEQFF.